Each of the 29 T cell receptor beta chains below was sequenced from the same sample in a study of T-cell reconstitution after alpha-beta-depleted transplantation in children. Unique molecular identifiers were used to barcode this TCRbeta library. MiXCR, applied by TCRdb to the PCR reads, yields one record per CDR3 protein. The table shows 300,000 to 350,000 distinct CDR3 sequences, with 15% to 20% occurring only once. The source was PBMCs, mostly from graft donor cells, collected 360 days after TCRalphabeta/CD19-depleted stem cell transplant. All receptors derive from a male patient aged 2-15 years who had a stem cell transplant for acute lymphoblastic leukemia, so the T cells may come from the graft donor.

V and J are TRBV27 and TRBJ2-2; D uncertain. Germline values: CDR1 MNHEY, CDR2 SMNVEV (reference sequence). Trimming shortened V by 10 bases and J by 7 bases, and 19 bases separated the two germline ends. The CDR3 has 14 amino acids. The CDR3 protein is CATFYPGPGGELFF. CDR3 DNA: TGTGCCACCTTTTATCCGGGCCCTGGCGGGGAGCTGTTTTTT.

The table lists this clonotype with many counts. V usage is TRBV5-1 and J usage is TRBJ2-2; D uncertain. Germline values: CDR1 SGHRS, CDR2 YFSETQ. CDR3 length: 11 amino acids. V shed 1 base and J shed 6 bases, with 1 base lying between them. The CDR3 nucleotides are TGCGCCAGCAGCTTGCCCGGGGAGCTGTTTTTT. Translating gives CASSLPGELFF. Combining the CDR3 with reference TRBV5-1 and TRBJ2-2 gives the whole variable domain KAGVTQTPRYLIKTRGQQVTLSCSPISGHRSVSWYQQTPGQGLQFLFEYFSETQRNKGNFPGRFSGRQFSNSRSEMNVSTLELGDSALYLCASSLPGELFFGEGSRLTVL.

This clonotype occurred once. This chain joins TRBV11-2 and TRBJ2-5; D perhaps matches TRBD2 (6 bases). V shed 0 bases and J shed 5 bases, with 10 bases lying between them. Germline V gene sequence: CDR1 SGHAT, CDR2 FQNNGV. The length of the CDR3 is 14 residues. CDR3 region: CASSLDPGVETQYF. The CDR3 nucleotides are TGTGCCAGCAGCTTAGATCCGGGGGTGGAGACCCAGTACTTC.

The rearrangement links TRBV12-3 or TRBV12-4 to TRBJ1-6; 8 bases agree with TRBD1. The V gene end was trimmed by 3 bases and the J gene end by 6 bases; junction bases not matched to a gene: 1. This CDR3 region has 14 residues. The CDR3 spells CASSFTGGNSPLHF. As DNA, the CDR3 is TGTGCCAGCAGTTTTACAGGGGGTAATTCACCCCTCCACTTT.

This clonotype came up a few times. The chain couples TRBV20-1 to TRBJ2-1; D unclear. Trimming removed 3 bases at V and 6 bases at J, with 18 bases between. The CDR3 loop spans 15 amino acids. Germline CDR1 DFQATT, CDR2 SNEGSKA (reference sequence). The CDR3 here is CSARWEAPLSNEQFF. CDR3 nucleotides: TGCAGTGCTAGGTGGGAAGCCCCTCTTTCCAATGAGCAGTTCTTC.

The sample holds a few counts of this clonotype. The chain uses TRBV28 and TRBJ2-7; 8 bases fit TRBD1. Germline loops: CDR1 MDHEN, CDR2 SYDVKM. CDR3 length: 15 amino acids. V was clipped by 3 bases and J by 0 bases; unmatched bases: 4. CDR3 DNA sequence: TGTGCCAGCAGTTTTAGGGGACAGGCCTCCTACGAGCAGTACTTC. The encoded protein is CASSFRGQASYEQYF.

The sample holds a few counts of this clonotype. The chain employs TRBV19 and TRBJ1-5; D gene uncertain. Germline V gene sequence: CDR1 LNHDA, CDR2 SQIVND (reference sequence). CDR3 size: 16 residues. The V end was cut by 7 bases, the J end by 2 bases, with 18 bases between. CDR3 protein: CASKPSPHQGNQPQHF. The CDR3 DNA follows: TGTGCCAGTAAGCCCAGCCCCCATCAAGGCAATCAGCCCCAGCATTTT.

This chain connects TRBV5-1 to TRBJ2-1; no clear D gene. The CDR3 runs 16 residues. Germline V gene lookup returns CDR1 SGHRS and CDR2 YFSETQ. The V and J ends lost 0 bases and 0 bases respectively, with 10 bases between them. This CDR3 reads CASSLVYSSSYNEQFF. The CDR3 DNA reads TGCGCCAGCAGCTTGGTCTATTCGAGCTCCTACAATGAGCAGTTCTTC.

The gene calls are TRBV6-2 or TRBV6-3 and TRBJ2-7, with 13 positions matching TRBD2. There are 17 residues in the CDR3. The V gene end was trimmed by 4 bases and the J gene end by 3 bases; junction bases not matched to a gene: 9. Germline V gives CDR1 MNHEY, CDR2 SVGEGT. The CDR3, as DNA: TGTGCCAGCAGTTCGCTTTTCGGGACTAGCGGGAACTACGAGCAGTACTTC. Residues: CASSSLFGTSGNYEQYF.

CDR3 DNA sequence: TGCGCCAGCAGCTTGACTTCCCAGGGACCTCAAGAGACCCAGTACTTC. It codes for CASSLTSQGPQETQYF. V usage is TRBV5-1 and J usage is TRBJ2-5; the D gene could be TRBD1 or TRBD2 (5 bases each). With 1 base removed from V and 2 bases from J, the gap between germline ends came to 15 bases. CDR3 length: 16 residues. Germline loops: CDR1 SGHRS, CDR2 YFSETQ. Based on the CDR3 plus reference TRBV5-1 and TRBJ2-5, the full variable domain is KAGVTQTPRYLIKTRGQQVTLSCSPISGHRSVSWYQQTPGQGLQFLFEYFSETQRNKGNFPGRFSGRQFSNSRSEMNVSTLELGDSALYLCASSLTSQGPQETQYFGPGTRLLVL.

This clonotype has just a few counts. The rearrangement uses TRBV4-1 and TRBJ2-7, with 7 bases aligning to TRBD1. V dropped 0 bases and J dropped 2; count of bases not matched to a gene: 10. The germline V gene encodes CDR1 MGHRA and CDR2 YSYEKL. This CDR3 spans 17 amino acids. CDR3 bases: TGCGCCAGCAGCCAAGAAGGGGACCGACAGGGCCCCTACGAGCAGTACTTC. This translates into CASSQEGDRQGPYEQYF.

This clonotype has just a few counts. The chain uses TRBV4-1 and TRBJ2-7, with unresolved D. The ends were cut back, 1 base at V and 3 bases at J, with 10 bases in the middle. The germline CDR1 and CDR2 sequences are MGHRA and YSYEKL. The CDR3 spans 14 residues. The CDR3 is CASSQVGSLYEQYF. The CDR3 DNA sequence: TGCGCCAGCAGCCAAGTAGGCAGCCTCTACGAGCAGTACTTC.

The CDR3 bases are TGTGCCAGCAGTTACCACACCGGGAGCTCCTACGAGCAGTACTTC. The encoded protein is CASSYHTGSSYEQYF. The chain combines TRBV6-5 with TRBJ2-7; tentative D call: TRBD2 (6 bases). The CDR3 is 15 residues long. V shed 2 bases and J shed 0 bases, with 11 bases lying between them. The germline gives CDR1 MNHEY, CDR2 SVGAGI.

This sequence joins TRBV28 and TRBJ2-1; 7 bases match TRBD1. The V gene end was trimmed by 5 bases and the J gene end by 5 bases; junction bases not matched to a gene: 9. This CDR3 is 15 amino acids long. CDR1 and CDR2 from the germline V gene are MDHEN and SYDVKM. CDR3 in amino acids: CASSLGTDQNNEQFF. Written as DNA, the CDR3 is TGTGCCAGCAGTCTCGGGACAGATCAGAACAATGAGCAGTTCTTC.

This clonotype has only a few counts. V gene TRBV24-1 combines with J gene TRBJ2-3; D not certain. The CDR3 loop spans 14 amino acids. Germline V lookup: CDR1 KGHDR, CDR2 SFDVKD. V gave up 4 bases and J gave up 2 bases, with 9 bases separating them. CDR3 loop: CATSDPGLTDTQYF. CDR3 DNA: TGTGCCACCAGTGACCCGGGTCTCACAGATACGCAGTATTTT.

The chain links TRBV28 to TRBJ1-5; D gene ambiguous. Germline CDR1 and CDR2: MDHEN and SYDVKM. The CDR3 runs to 14 residues. The germline V and J ends were trimmed by 3 bases and 2 bases, with 8 bases remaining between them. CDR3 amino acids: CASSFAGGNQPQHF. The CDR3 DNA sequence: TGTGCCAGCAGTTTCGCCGGGGGCAATCAGCCCCAGCATTTT.

The chain employs TRBV15 and TRBJ2-1; D is unresolved. This CDR3 is built from 12 residues. Germline V gene lookup returns CDR1 LNHNV and CDR2 YYDKDF (reference sequence). Trimming took off 0 bases at V and 7 bases at J, with 4 bases between the two ends. CDR3 sequence: CATSRDLNEQFF. The CDR3 region has the DNA TGTGCCACCAGCAGAGATCTGAATGAGCAGTTCTTC.

The CDR3 reads CASSLKSGGRRSTEAFF. CDR3 in DNA: TGCGCCAGCAGCTTGAAATCAGGGGGCAGGAGGAGCACTGAAGCTTTCTTT. V gene TRBV5-1 combines with J gene TRBJ1-1; TRBD1 matches 8 bases. The CDR3 is 17 residues long. Germline V gene data show CDR1 as SGHRS and CDR2 as YFSETQ. J gave up 4 bases and V 1 base, and 12 bases lay outside the gene matches.

This clonotype was seen only once. The chain recombines TRBV4-3 with TRBJ2-1; 12 bases map to TRBD2. This CDR3 spans 17 amino acids. Germline V CDR1 and CDR2: LGHNA, YSLEER. V shed 2 bases and J 7 bases; nucleotides not matched to a gene: 9. The CDR3 sequence: CASSQRTGTSGSNEQFF. The CDR3 nucleotides read TGCGCCAGCAGCCAACGTACCGGGACTAGCGGGTCGAATGAGCAGTTCTTC.

This clonotype was counted a few times. V is TRBV12-3 or TRBV12-4 and J is TRBJ2-3; no reliable D call. This CDR3 has 17 residues. V was cut by 2 bases and J by 6 bases, with 21 bases left in between. CDR3: CASSLSGPGRRFDTQYF. CDR3 bases: TGTGCCAGCAGTTTAAGTGGTCCAGGCAGAAGATTTGATACGCAGTATTTT.

The chain couples TRBV28 to TRBJ2-6; no clear D gene. Per germline, CDR1 MDHEN and CDR2 SYDVKM. With 6 bases removed from V and 0 bases from J, the gap between germline ends came to 9 bases. The CDR3 loop spans 15 amino acids. CDR3 sequence: CASSPPFSGANVLTF. The CDR3 nucleotides read TGTGCCAGCAGCCCTCCTTTCTCTGGGGCCAACGTCCTGACTTTC. Combining the CDR3 with reference TRBV28 and TRBJ2-6 gives the whole variable domain DVKVTQSSRYLVKRTGEKVFLECVQDMDHENMFWYRQDPGLGLRLIYFSYDVKMKEKGDIPEGYSVSREKKERFSLILESASTNQTSMYLCASSPPFSGANVLTFGAGSRLTVL.

This clonotype was seen more than once but under ten times. This chain links TRBV7-6 with TRBJ2-1; TRBD1 or TRBD2 may be the D gene (6 bases each). CDR3 length: 16 residues. Trimming shortened V by 2 bases and J by 4 bases, and 15 bases separated the two germline ends. CDR1 is SGHVS and CDR2 is FNYEAQ in the germline V gene. CDR3 sequence (DNA): TGTGCCAGCAGCTTACCAGGGGCGGCGGGGTACAATGAGCAGTTCTTC. This encodes CASSLPGAAGYNEQFF.

In its sample, this clonotype was seen a few times. The chain combines TRBV29-1 with TRBJ2-3; D is perhaps TRBD1 (6 bases). Trimming left V 4 bases short and J 2 bases short, with 16 bases between. Germline CDR1 reads SQVTM; CDR2 reads ANQGSEA. There are 15 residues in the CDR3. The CDR3 spells CSVGIRGDLTDTQYF. In DNA, the CDR3 is TGCAGCGTTGGAATCAGGGGAGATCTCACAGATACGCAGTATTTT.

There are many counts of this clonotype. The rearrangement joins TRBV6-1 to TRBJ2-2, with 9 bases identical to TRBD2. Germline lookup yields CDR1 MNHNS and CDR2 SASEGT. The CDR3 contains 17 residues. V dropped 7 bases and J dropped 7; count of bases not matched to a gene: 16. The CDR3 loop is CASTNAYSGGNDGELFF. The CDR3 DNA reads as TGTGCCAGCACCAATGCCTATAGCGGGGGAAACGACGGGGAGCTGTTTTTT.

This clonotype has only a few counts. As DNA, the CDR3 is TGTGCCTGGAGTGTCCAGCGGGCTAGCACAGATACGCAGTATTTT. Translated: CAWSVQRASTDTQYF. The rearrangement joins TRBV30 to TRBJ2-3, with TRBD2 as a possible D gene (6 bases). The CDR3 has 15 residues. With 0 bases removed from V and 0 bases from J, the gap between germline ends came to 10 bases. From germline, CDR1 is GTSNPN and CDR2 SVGIG (reference sequence).

V and J are TRBV4-3 and TRBJ2-1; 10 positions agree with TRBD1. V was pared by 0 bases and J by 3 bases, with 2 bases of the junction left unmatched. This CDR3 has 16 amino acids. From germline, CDR1 is LGHNA and CDR2 YSLEER. CDR3 amino acids: CASSQDGDRGYNEQFF. CDR3 sequence (DNA): TGCGCCAGCAGCCAAGACGGGGACAGGGGCTACAATGAGCAGTTCTTC.

This clonotype has at least ten counts. The V call is TRBV5-1, the J call TRBJ2-1; unclear D gene. Germline CDR1 SGHRS, CDR2 YFSETQ. CDR3 size: 16 residues. V was trimmed by 0 bases and J by 3 bases, leaving 13 bases between them. CDR3 sequence reads: CASSLEQKEFYNEQFF. Written as DNA, the CDR3 is TGCGCCAGCAGCTTGGAACAGAAGGAATTCTACAATGAGCAGTTCTTC.

The chain is built from TRBV12-5 and TRBJ2-1, with a tentative D call TRBD2 (7 bases). Germline V lookup: CDR1 LGHNT, CDR2 FRNRAP. The CDR3 is made up of 14 amino acids. Trimming pared 0 bases from V and 8 bases from J, leaving 11 bases between. In DNA, the CDR3 is TGTGCTAGTGGTTTGGTACGGGGGGCGGATGAGCAGTTCTTC. Amino acid sequence: CASGLVRGADEQFF.

This clonotype was counted only a few times. V gene TRBV29-1 combines with J gene TRBJ2-5; D is unresolved. V was clipped by 0 bases and J by 2 bases, with 13 bases between them. The germline V gene has CDR1 SQVTM and CDR2 ANQGSEA. CDR3 size: 15 residues. The CDR3 loop is CSVEDTRQVQETQYF. In nucleotides, the CDR3 is TGCAGCGTTGAAGATACCCGGCAGGTACAAGAGACCCAGTACTTC.